Presented here are 24 T cell receptor beta chains from one specimen sequenced in a study of shared clonotypes between healthy human individuals. TCRdb's copy holds only in-frame clones and misses some; the assay was immunoSEQ multiplex PCR. The data contain millions of clones, 85% to 95% of them seen just once; the ten biggest clones take up more than 0.1%. The sequencing sample was made of naive CD4+ T cells sorted from blood. Subset indicated: CD45RA+ positively selected. The receptors derive from a man between 18 and 35 years old in good health.

The rearrangement joins TRBV6-1 to TRBJ2-2, with D possibly being TRBD2 (5 bases). V was clipped by 10 bases and J by 5 bases, with 14 bases between them. Germline values: CDR1 MNHNS, CDR2 SASEGT. This CDR3 contains 13 residues. As DNA, the CDR3 is TGTGCCACCATGCAGTTAGCGACCGGGGAGCTGTTTTTT. It is translated as CATMQLATGELFF.

V is TRBV5-4 and J is TRBJ1-5; the D gene is possibly TRBD1 (5 bases). CDR1 SGHNT and CDR2 YYREEE come from the germline V gene (reference sequence). Trimming stripped 4 bases from V and 2 bases from J, with 19 bases between. This CDR3 spans 17 amino acids. The CDR3 protein is CASSPPGSGGGNQPQHF. The CDR3, as DNA: TGTGCCAGCAGCCCCCCTGGCTCGGGGGGAGGCAATCAGCCCCAGCATTTT.

J is TRBJ2-7 and V is TRBV10-3; TRBD1 aligns across 8 bases. The CDR3 runs to 13 residues. The trim removed 4 bases at V and 3 bases at J, leaving 2 bases unmatched. The germline gives CDR1 ENHRY, CDR2 SYGVKD. DNA for the CDR3: TGTGCCATCAGTGGAACAGGGGGCTACGAGCAGTACTTC. This encodes CAISGTGGYEQYF.

V is TRBV19 and J is TRBJ2-6; maybe TRBD1 (5 bases). Between the trimmed V and J ends, which lost 6 bases and 2 bases, there was a span of 11 bases. This CDR3 has 15 residues. Germline CDR1 LNHDA, CDR2 SQIVND (reference sequence). The CDR3 loop is CASSKTDAGANVLTF. CDR3 nucleotide sequence: TGTGCCAGTAGCAAGACAGATGCTGGGGCCAACGTCCTGACTTTC.

As regards this clone: The same CDR3 can be traced to other DNA sequences in this sample. This chain uses TRBV18 with TRBJ1-1; 7 bases match TRBD1. CDR3 length: 14 amino acids. Germline V gene sequence: CDR1 KGHSH, CDR2 LQKENI. V was clipped by 1 base and J by 3 bases; unmatched bases: 2. CDR3 loop: CASSPLGTDTEAFF. DNA of the CDR3: TGTGCCAGCTCACCACTCGGGACAGACACTGAAGCTTTCTTT.

The chain employs TRBV15 and TRBJ2-7; 9 bases fit TRBD1. CDR1 is LNHNV, CDR2 YYDKDF, per germline (reference sequence). The V and J ends lost 1 base and 6 bases, in that order; junction bases with no gene match: 4. CDR3 size: 14 residues. CDR3 sequence reads: CATSRGGTGSEQYF. The CDR3 DNA reads as TGTGCCACCAGCAGAGGTGGGACAGGGAGCGAGCAGTACTTC.

V is TRBV19 and J is TRBJ1-4; D remains unclear. Germline CDR1 and CDR2: LNHDA and SQIVND (reference sequence). CDR3 size: 15 residues. With 7 bases removed from V and 8 bases from J, the gap between germline ends came to 20 bases. DNA of the CDR3: TGTGCCAGTAACCGCCAGGCGGGCGTGGGGGAAAAACTGTTTTTT. Translation: CASNRQAGVGEKLFF.

The rearrangement joins TRBV7-2 to TRBJ2-6; 9 bases line up with TRBD1. Unmatched junction bases numbered 7, after V lost 5 bases and J lost 8 bases. CDR1 is SGHTA, CDR2 FQGNSA, per germline. The CDR3 loop spans 15 amino acids. The CDR3 DNA is TGTGCCAGCAGCCCTAGGGGACAGGGTACCAACGTCCTGACTTTC. Amino acid sequence: CASSPRGQGTNVLTF.

The rearrangement uses TRBV10-3 and TRBJ1-6; D uncertain. The V and J ends lost 3 bases and 0 bases respectively, with 12 bases between them. Looked up from germline, CDR1 is ENHRY and CDR2 is SYGVKD. The CDR3 spans 17 residues. CDR3 amino acids: CAISESAASSYNSPLHF. The DNA for the CDR3 is TGTGCCATCAGTGAATCGGCTGCGAGCTCCTATAATTCACCCCTCCACTTT.

This clone was observed a single time. The chain combines TRBV29-1 with TRBJ1-1; weak D call: TRBD1 (5 bases). CDR1 and CDR2 from the germline V gene are SQVTM and ANQGSEA. V lost 4 bases, J lost 5 bases, and 17 bases lay in between. This CDR3 has 14 residues. As DNA, the CDR3 is TGCAGCGTTGTGGTGCAGGGTCGGAGGACTGAAGCTTTCTTT. It translates to CSVVVQGRRTEAFF.

V and J are TRBV7-9 and TRBJ2-3, with a weak D call TRBD2 (6 bases). CDR1 and CDR2 from the germline V gene are SEHNR and FQNEAQ (reference sequence). V lost 3 bases to trimming and J lost 7 bases, with 17 bases between them. The CDR3 spans 15 residues. CDR3 protein: CASSLGGANGHTQYF. CDR3 DNA sequence: TGTGCCAGCAGCTTGGGAGGCGCCAACGGGCATACGCAGTATTTT.

This clone was observed a single time. The rearrangement joins TRBV29-1 to TRBJ2-1; 8 bases are shared with TRBD1. CDR1 and CDR2 from the germline V gene are SQVTM and ANQGSEA. This CDR3 spans 13 amino acids. V lost 8 bases to trimming and J lost 4 bases; unmatched junction nucleotides: 7. The CDR3 is CSLRGTGYNEQFF. The CDR3 nucleotides read TGCAGCCTTAGGGGGACAGGATACAATGAGCAGTTCTTC.

J is TRBJ2-7 and V is TRBV2; D possibly corresponds to TRBD1 (5 bases). The CDR3 runs to 14 residues. Trimming removed 5 bases from V and 1 base from J, with 12 bases in between. Germline-derived CDR1 and CDR2 are SNHLY and FYNNEI. CDR3: CASSPQTASYEQYF. The CDR3 coding sequence is TGTGCCAGCAGTCCTCAGACAGCTTCCTACGAGCAGTACTTC.

This clone was detected once. CDR3 nucleotide sequence: TGTGCCAGCAAGAGAGGTACAGGGTCCTACGAGCAGTACTTC. Translated, it gives CASKRGTGSYEQYF. J is TRBJ2-7 and V is TRBV6-5; possible D gene TRBD1, 6 bases. V was clipped by 7 bases and J by 1 base, with 14 bases between them. Germline V gene sequence: CDR1 MNHEY, CDR2 SVGAGI. The CDR3 consists of 14 residues.

J is TRBJ2-2 and V is TRBV11-2; D is ambiguous. Germline CDR1 and CDR2: SGHAT and FQNNGV. V lost 2 bases and J 0 bases, leaving 10 bases between the germline ends. The CDR3 extends over 16 amino acids. The CDR3 reads CASSLRSATNTGELFF. In DNA form, the CDR3 reads TGTGCCAGCAGCTTAAGAAGCGCAACGAACACCGGGGAGCTGTTTTTT.

DNA of the CDR3: TGTGCCAGCAGTGAAGGCCCAGGGAATGAAAAACTGTTTTTT. As protein: CASSEGPGNEKLFF. The J gene is TRBJ1-4, the V gene TRBV6-1; tentative D call: TRBD1 (5 bases). Trimming took 1 base from V and 5 from J, leaving 8 bases between them. CDR1 and CDR2 from the germline V gene are MNHNS and SASEGT. The CDR3 covers 14 residues.

This clone was recorded a few times. The sample contains more than one DNA sequence encoding this CDR3. The chain links TRBV5-1 to TRBJ2-2; D not certain. Germline loops: CDR1 SGHRS, CDR2 YFSETQ. V shed 0 bases and J shed 4 bases, with 4 bases lying between them. CDR3 length: 13 residues. The CDR3 coding sequence is TGCGCCAGCAGCTTGGACTTCACCGGGGAGCTGTTTTTT. Translated: CASSLDFTGELFF.

The rearrangement joins TRBV12-5 to TRBJ1-5; 8 bases match TRBD1. The CDR3 is 16 residues long. J gave up 0 bases and V 4 bases, and 5 bases lay outside the gene matches. Germline CDR1 LGHNT, CDR2 FRNRAP. This CDR3 reads CASGSPRGPSNQPQHF. The CDR3 nucleotides read TGTGCTAGTGGTTCCCCCAGGGGGCCTAGCAATCAGCCCCAGCATTTT. The full variable domain, in which reference TRBV12-5 and TRBJ1-5 provide the parts outside the CDR3, is DARVTQTPRHKVTEMGQEVTMRCQPILGHNTVFWYRQTMMQGLELLAYFRNRAPLDDSGMPKDRFSAEMPDATLATLKIQPSEPRDSAVYFCASGSPRGPSNQPQHFGDGTRLSIL.

This chain uses TRBV4-1 with TRBJ2-2; TRBD1 is a possible D gene (6 bases). This CDR3 comprises 17 residues. V lost 2 bases to trimming and J lost 0 bases, with 13 bases between them. Germline loops: CDR1 MGHRA, CDR2 YSYEKL. The CDR3 loop reads CASSQTAGDTNTGELFF. DNA of the CDR3: TGCGCCAGCAGCCAAACGGCAGGGGACACGAACACCGGGGAGCTGTTTTTT.

The J gene is TRBJ2-7, the V gene TRBV5-4, with D maybe TRBD2 (5 bases). V dropped 1 base and J dropped 6 bases, with 8 bases sitting between them. Germline CDR1 and CDR2: SGHNT and YYREEE (reference sequence). This CDR3 has 12 residues. In DNA form, the CDR3 reads TGTGCCAGCAGCTTGATGAGCGGCGAGCAGTACTTC. This gives the protein CASSLMSGEQYF.

The rearrangement uses TRBV2 and TRBJ2-3, with a tentative D call TRBD1 (6 bases). This CDR3 spans 15 amino acids. V lost 7 bases to trimming and J lost 1 base, with 15 bases between them. Germline lookup yields CDR1 SNHLY and CDR2 FYNNEI. CDR3 residues: CASTVLRQGTDTQYF. The CDR3 DNA reads TGTGCCAGCACTGTACTACGACAGGGCACAGATACGCAGTATTTT.

The genes are TRBV6-1 and TRBJ1-6; D perhaps matches TRBD1 (5 bases). V lost 2 bases to trimming and J lost 7 bases, with 12 bases between them. The germline V gene encodes CDR1 MNHNS and CDR2 SASEGT. CDR3 length equals 15 residues. The CDR3 loop reads CASSELTGSNSPLHF. In nucleotides, the CDR3 is TGTGCCAGCAGTGAACTAACAGGCTCCAATTCACCCCTCCACTTT.

J is TRBJ1-4 and V is TRBV7-9; D is unclear. Germline values: CDR1 SEHNR, CDR2 FQNEAQ (reference sequence). The V end was cut by 1 base, the J end by 4 bases, with 10 bases between. This CDR3 has 15 residues. The CDR3 bases are TGTGCCAGCAGCTTAGAAGGGCTGGGTAATGAAAAACTGTTTTTT. It specifies CASSLEGLGNEKLFF.

About this clone itself: Additional DNA sequences in this sample encode the identical CDR3. The chain uses TRBV2 and TRBJ1-3; D is unclear. V lost 6 bases and J 7 bases, leaving 10 bases between the germline ends. Germline lookup yields CDR1 SNHLY and CDR2 FYNNEI. This CDR3 is 12 amino acids long. DNA for the CDR3: TGTGCCAGCAGGCTCTCGGGTAACACCATATATTTT. As protein: CASRLSGNTIYF.